These 3 T cell receptor beta chains were sequenced from one sample in a study of Ad26.COV2.S vaccination and SARS-CoV-2 variants (dated by TCRdb to the early 2020s). The treatment or condition label on this specimen signifies: roughly 18 received Ad26.COV2.S at low or high dose, single or two shots; 5 received placebo; per-sample allocation not given. Repertoires of vaccine and placebo recipients were sequenced from samples taken on day 63 after the first injection. Libraries were built with the immunoSEQ multiplex PCR assay. TCRdb retrieved this table from immuneACCESS and kept in-frame rearrangements only. Not all clones are present; in checked studies, unresolved V genes account for under half, and no reason is known for the remainder. For this sample the table gives 430,000 or so clones, of which about nine tenths were detected only once. The biggest ten clones account for more than 9% of the sample.

The source material was peripheral blood, sampled in a trial of Ad26.COV2.S vaccine versus placebo. The receptors stem from a person between 18 and 59 years old who received the Ad26.COV2.S COVID-19 vaccine or a placebo.

The chain is built from TRBV6-2 or TRBV6-3 and TRBJ1-4; TRBD1 might be the D (6 bases). V was trimmed by 2 bases and J by 0 bases, leaving 13 bases between them. Germline-derived CDR1 and CDR2 are MNHEY and SVGEGT. The CDR3 is made up of 17 amino acids. The CDR3 loop is CASSYNPSGATNEKLFF. The CDR3 coding sequence is TGTGCCAGCAGTTACAACCCATCAGGGGCAACTAATGAAAAACTGTTTTTT.

This chain joins TRBV29-1 and TRBJ1-4, with 9 positions matching TRBD1. The CDR3 contains 13 residues. Germline V CDR1 and CDR2: SQVTM, ANQGSEA. Trimming took 7 bases from V and 2 from J; bases not matched to a gene: 2. CDR3 in amino acids: CSAQGATNEKLFF. The CDR3 nucleotides are TGCAGCGCACAGGGGGCGACTAATGAAAAACTGTTTTTT.

The V and J genes are TRBV5-1 and TRBJ2-2; possibly TRBD1 for D (5 bases). The CDR3 has 15 amino acids. Germline V gene sequence: CDR1 SGHRS, CDR2 YFSETQ. V dropped 2 bases and J dropped 3 bases, with 11 bases sitting between them. DNA of the CDR3: TGCGCCAGCAGCTTACAGGAGCCGCACACCGGGGAGCTGTTTTTT. Protein sequence: CASSLQEPHTGELFF.